This entry concerns a single T cell receptor beta chain. The entry originates in a study of CD8+CD57+ T cells in acquired aplastic anemia. Study background: Sorted cells (CD4+ and CD8+) yielded DNA amounts that averaged about 2.9 ug. The average read count for CD4+ cells in healthy donors was 9 million to 14 million.

The CDR3 spans 17 residues. The junction had 10 bases not matched to a gene; V was cut back by 3 bases and J by 0 bases. Germline-derived CDR1 and CDR2 are SGHDN and FVKESK. TCR beta VDJ combinations and CDR3 sequences were profiled from genomic DNA. TCRdb passed the reads through MiXCR, listing each CDR3 protein once. The table shows over 150,000 distinct CDR3 sequences, with less than 70% occurring only once. The specimen sequenced was sorted CD4+, CD8+, or CD8+CD57+ T cells (not recorded which) from PBMCs. The sequence was collected from a human donor in good health, serving as a control. V is TRBV14 and J is TRBJ1-1, with 7 bases identical to TRBD1. CDR3 bases: TGTGCCAGCAGCCAGCTCCAGGGGGGAGTCATGAACACTGAAGCTTTCTTT. Translated: CASSQLQGGVMNTEAFF.